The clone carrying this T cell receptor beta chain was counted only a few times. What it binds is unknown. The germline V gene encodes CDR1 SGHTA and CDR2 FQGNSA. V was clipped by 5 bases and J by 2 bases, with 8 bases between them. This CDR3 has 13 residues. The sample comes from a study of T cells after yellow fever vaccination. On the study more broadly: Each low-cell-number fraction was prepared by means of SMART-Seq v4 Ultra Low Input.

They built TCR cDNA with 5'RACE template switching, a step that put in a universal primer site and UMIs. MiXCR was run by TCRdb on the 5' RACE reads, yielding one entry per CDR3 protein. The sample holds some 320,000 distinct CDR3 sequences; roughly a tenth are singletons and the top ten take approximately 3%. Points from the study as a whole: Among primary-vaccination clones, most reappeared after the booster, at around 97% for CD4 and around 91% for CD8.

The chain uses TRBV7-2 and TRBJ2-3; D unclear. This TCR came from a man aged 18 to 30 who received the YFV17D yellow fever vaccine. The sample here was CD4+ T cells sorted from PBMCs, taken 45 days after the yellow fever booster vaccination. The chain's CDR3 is CASSPGTTDTQYF. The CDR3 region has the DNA TGTGCCAGCAGCCCCGGAACCACAGATACGCAGTATTTT.